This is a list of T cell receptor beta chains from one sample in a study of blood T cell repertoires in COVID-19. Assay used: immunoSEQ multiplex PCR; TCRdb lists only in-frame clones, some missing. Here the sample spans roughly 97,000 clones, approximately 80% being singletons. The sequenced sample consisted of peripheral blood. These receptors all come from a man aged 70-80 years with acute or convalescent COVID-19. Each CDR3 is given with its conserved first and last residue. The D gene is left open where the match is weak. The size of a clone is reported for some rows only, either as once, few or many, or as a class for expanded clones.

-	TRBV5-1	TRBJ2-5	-	TGCGCCAGCAGCCCGAGGGGGGAGGGAAAAGAGACCCAGTACTTC	CASSPRGEGKETQYF
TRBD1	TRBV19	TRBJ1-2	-	TGTGCCAGTAGCCGGGCGGACAGGGAAGGTATCTATGGCTACACCTTC	CASSRADREGIYGYTF
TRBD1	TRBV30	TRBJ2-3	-	TGTGCCTGGACTACCGGGACAGGGGGCACAGATACGCAGTATTTT	CAWTTGTGGTDTQYF
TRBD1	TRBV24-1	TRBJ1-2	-	TGTGCCACCAGTGATCCGGGACAGGGGGCGGAGGGCTACACCTTC	CATSDPGQGAEGYTF
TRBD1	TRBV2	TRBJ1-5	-	TGTGCCAGCAGTGGGGGGACAGGGGGCAATCAGCCCCAGCATTTT	CASSGGTGGNQPQHF
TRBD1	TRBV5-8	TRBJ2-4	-	TGTGCCAGCAGTTACGGACAGGGGGCAGGGAACATTCAGTACTTC	CASSYGQGAGNIQYF
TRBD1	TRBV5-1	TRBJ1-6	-	TGCGCCAGCAGCGTACAGGGGGCGGAAAGAAATTCACCCCTCCACTTT	CASSVQGAERNSPLHF
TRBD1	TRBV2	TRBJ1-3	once	TGTGCCAGCAGTGCGGGACAGGGGACTGGAAACACCATATATTTT	CASSAGQGTGNTIYF
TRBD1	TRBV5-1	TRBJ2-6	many	TGCGCCAGCTCACCCGGGACAGGACCCTCTGGGGCCAACGTCCTGACTTTC	CASSPGTGPSGANVLTF
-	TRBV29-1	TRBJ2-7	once	TGCAGCGGATCAACCGGGTCTATCTACGAGCAGTACTTC	CSGSTGSIYEQYF
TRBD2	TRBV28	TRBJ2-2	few	TGTGCCAGCAGTACCGCGGGACTAGCAAACACCGGGGAGCTGTTTTTT	CASSTAGLANTGELFF
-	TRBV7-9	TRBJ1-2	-	TGTGCCAGCAGCGTACAGGGTGACTATGGCTACACCTTC	CASSVQGDYGYTF
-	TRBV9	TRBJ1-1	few	TGTGCCAGCAGCCCAGAGATGGGGGCGGACACTGAAGCTTTCTTT	CASSPEMGADTEAFF
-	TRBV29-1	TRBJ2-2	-	TGCAGCGCCAAAACCGGGACAATGGACGGGGAGCTGTTTTTT	CSAKTGTMDGELFF
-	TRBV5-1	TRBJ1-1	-	TGCGCCAGCAGCTTAGGACAGCAGAACACTGAAGCTTTCTTT	CASSLGQQNTEAFF